Listed below are T cell receptor beta chains from one sample, sequenced in a study of blood T cell repertoires in COVID-19. Profiling relied on immunoSEQ multiplex PCR, and the TCRdb table lists in-frame clones only, not all of them. The sample lists 200,000 to 250,000 clones; 75% to 90% were seen once. The source material was peripheral blood. The receptors here all came from a woman aged 35 to 49 with acute or convalescent COVID-19. Each CDR3 is given with its conserved first and last residue. The D gene is left open where the match is weak. Size is stated for part of the rows, as once, few or many counts, or as a class when the clone is expanded.

j_gene: TRBJ1-2; d_gene: NA; v_gene: TRBV7-9; abundance: NA; CDR3aa: CASSPEDNPYYGYTF; CDR3nt: TGTGCCAGCAGCCCAGAGGACAACCCCTACTATGGCTACACCTTC
j_gene: TRBJ2-1; d_gene: TRBD2; v_gene: TRBV15; abundance: NA; CDR3aa: CATSRHRGTSGGPPYNEQFF; CDR3nt: TGTGCCACCAGCAGGCATAGGGGGACTAGCGGGGGGCCGCCCTACAATGAGCAGTTCTTC
j_gene: TRBJ2-5; d_gene: TRBD1; v_gene: TRBV24-1; abundance: NA; CDR3aa: CATSDATGETQYF; CDR3nt: TGTGCCACCAGTGACGCGACAGGGGAGACCCAGTACTTC
j_gene: TRBJ2-3; d_gene: NA; v_gene: TRBV2; abundance: NA; CDR3aa: CASSEGYTGMRTDTQYF; CDR3nt: TGTGCCAGCAGTGAAGGTTACACAGGGATGAGAACAGATACGCAGTATTTT
j_gene: TRBJ1-1; d_gene: NA; v_gene: TRBV19; abundance: few; CDR3aa: CASSIGTGGNTEAFF; CDR3nt: TGTGCCAGTAGTATAGGGACGGGGGGGAACACTGAAGCTTTCTTT
j_gene: TRBJ1-1; d_gene: NA; v_gene: TRBV19; abundance: NA; CDR3aa: CASSPRGGTEAFF; CDR3nt: TGTGCCAGTAGTCCAAGGGGAGGAACTGAAGCTTTCTTT
j_gene: TRBJ2-2; d_gene: NA; v_gene: TRBV9; abundance: NA; CDR3aa: CASRDPRGQPNTGELFF; CDR3nt: TGTGCCAGCAGGGACCCCCGGGGACAACCTAACACCGGGGAGCTGTTTTTT
j_gene: TRBJ2-2; d_gene: NA; v_gene: TRBV5-4; abundance: NA; CDR3aa: CASTLGAGHYNTGELFF; CDR3nt: TGTGCCAGCACCTTGGGGGCGGGGCACTACAACACCGGGGAGCTGTTTTTT
j_gene: TRBJ1-6; d_gene: NA; v_gene: TRBV27; abundance: once; CDR3aa: CASRHDSENSPLHF; CDR3nt: TGTGCCAGCAGACACGACAGTGAAAATTCACCCCTCCACTTT
j_gene: TRBJ2-5; d_gene: TRBD2; v_gene: TRBV15; abundance: NA; CDR3aa: CATSKGLAGIQETQYF; CDR3nt: TGTGCCACCTCGAAAGGGCTAGCGGGCATACAAGAGACCCAGTACTTC
j_gene: TRBJ2-6; d_gene: NA; v_gene: TRBV29-1; abundance: NA; CDR3aa: CSVGSPLDSDSSGANVLTF; CDR3nt: TGCAGCGTTGGCTCCCCTCTAGACAGCGACAGCTCTGGGGCCAACGTCCTGACTTTC
j_gene: TRBJ1-1; d_gene: NA; v_gene: TRBV12-3/TRBV12-4; abundance: NA; CDR3aa: CASRWAVNTEAFF; CDR3nt: TGTGCCAGCAGGTGGGCCGTGAACACTGAAGCTTTCTTT
j_gene: TRBJ1-1; d_gene: NA; v_gene: TRBV7-2; abundance: NA; CDR3aa: CASGLNTEAFF; CDR3nt: TGTGCCAGCGGCCTGAACACTGAAGCTTTCTTT
j_gene: TRBJ1-3; d_gene: NA; v_gene: TRBV12-3/TRBV12-4; abundance: NA; CDR3aa: CASQGTGNTIYF; CDR3nt: TGTGCCAGCCAGGGGACTGGAAACACCATATATTTT
j_gene: TRBJ1-3; d_gene: TRBD1; v_gene: TRBV19; abundance: NA; CDR3aa: CASSIDRTGIVSGNTIYF; CDR3nt: TGTGCCAGTAGTATAGACCGGACAGGTATCGTCTCTGGAAACACCATATATTTT
j_gene: TRBJ1-6; d_gene: NA; v_gene: TRBV2; abundance: NA; CDR3aa: CASSEVANSPLHF; CDR3nt: TGTGCCAGCAGTGAAGTGGCTAATTCACCCCTCCACTTT
j_gene: TRBJ2-1; d_gene: NA; v_gene: TRBV24-1; abundance: NA; CDR3aa: CATSDSVDSRNEQFF; CDR3nt: TGTGCCACCAGTGATTCGGTCGACAGTCGCAATGAGCAGTTCTTC
j_gene: TRBJ2-2; d_gene: TRBD2; v_gene: TRBV6-5; abundance: NA; CDR3aa: CASSYRGDTGELFF; CDR3nt: TGTGCCAGCAGTTACCGGGGGGACACCGGGGAGCTGTTTTTT
j_gene: TRBJ2-4; d_gene: NA; v_gene: TRBV21-1; abundance: few; CDR3aa: CASAQRGGVKNIQYF; CDR3nt: TGTGCCAGCGCTCAGCGGGGGGGGGTCAAAAACATTCAGTACTTC
j_gene: TRBJ1-3; d_gene: NA; v_gene: TRBV3-1/TRBV3-2; abundance: NA; CDR3aa: CASNLLQGGSGNTIYF; CDR3nt: TGTGCCAGCAACCTGTTACAGGGAGGGTCTGGAAACACCATATATTTT
j_gene: TRBJ1-2; d_gene: NA; v_gene: TRBV7-6; abundance: NA; CDR3aa: CASSLGPQGNYGYTF; CDR3nt: TGTGCCAGCAGCCTAGGACCGCAGGGTAACTATGGCTACACCTTC
j_gene: TRBJ1-2; d_gene: NA; v_gene: TRBV19; abundance: once; CDR3aa: CASSIGTANYGYTF; CDR3nt: TGTGCCAGTAGTATAGGGACAGCTAACTATGGCTACACCTTC